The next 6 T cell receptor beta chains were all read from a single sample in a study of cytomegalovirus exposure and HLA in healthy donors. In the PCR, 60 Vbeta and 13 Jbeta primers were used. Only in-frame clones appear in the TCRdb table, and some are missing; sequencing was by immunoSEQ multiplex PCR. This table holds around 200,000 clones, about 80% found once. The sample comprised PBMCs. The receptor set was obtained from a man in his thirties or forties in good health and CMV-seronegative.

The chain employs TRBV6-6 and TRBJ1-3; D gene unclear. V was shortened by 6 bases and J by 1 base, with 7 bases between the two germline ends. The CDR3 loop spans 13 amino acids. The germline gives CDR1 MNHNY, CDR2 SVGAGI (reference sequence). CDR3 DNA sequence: TGTGCCAGCAGACGGACTTCTGGAAACACCATATATTTT. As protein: CASRRTSGNTIYF.

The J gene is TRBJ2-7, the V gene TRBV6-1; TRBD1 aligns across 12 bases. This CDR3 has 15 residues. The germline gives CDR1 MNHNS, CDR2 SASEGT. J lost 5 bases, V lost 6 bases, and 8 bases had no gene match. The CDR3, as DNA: TGTGCCAGCAGATTAAAGGGGACAGGGGGCGACGAGCAGTACTTC. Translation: CASRLKGTGGDEQYF.

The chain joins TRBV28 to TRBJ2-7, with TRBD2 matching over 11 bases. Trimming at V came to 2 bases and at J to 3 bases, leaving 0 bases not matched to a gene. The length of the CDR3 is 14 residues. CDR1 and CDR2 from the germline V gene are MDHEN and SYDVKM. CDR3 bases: TGTGCCAGCAGTTTACTAGCGGGAGGCTACGAGCAGTACTTC. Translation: CASSLLAGGYEQYF.

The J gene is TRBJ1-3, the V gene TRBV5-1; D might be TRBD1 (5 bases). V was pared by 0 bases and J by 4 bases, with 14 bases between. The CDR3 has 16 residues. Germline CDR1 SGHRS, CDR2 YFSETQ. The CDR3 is CASSLDVSKGGNTIYF. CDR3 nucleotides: TGCGCCAGCAGCTTGGATGTGTCGAAGGGGGGAAACACCATATATTTT.

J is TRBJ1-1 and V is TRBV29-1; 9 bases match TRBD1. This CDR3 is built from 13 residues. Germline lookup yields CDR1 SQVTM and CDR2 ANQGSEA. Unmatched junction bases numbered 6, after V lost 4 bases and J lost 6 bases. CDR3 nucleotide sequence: TGCAGCGTTGCTGGCAGGACAGGGGCTGAAGCTTTCTTT. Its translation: CSVAGRTGAEAFF.

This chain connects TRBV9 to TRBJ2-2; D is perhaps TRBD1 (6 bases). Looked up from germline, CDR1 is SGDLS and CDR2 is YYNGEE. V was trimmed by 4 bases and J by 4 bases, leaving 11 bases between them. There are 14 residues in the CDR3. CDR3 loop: CASSQVQGTGELFF. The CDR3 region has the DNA TGTGCCAGCAGCCAAGTACAGGGCACCGGGGAGCTGTTTTTT.